The 5 T cell receptor beta chains below all came from one sample that was sequenced in a study of vaccination and CD4 T cells after COVID-19. No antigen has been identified for these receptors. Treatment described: 10-day PBMC culture with coronavirus spike peptide pools or control peptides (ViraFEST assay). An unexposed donor provided the CD4+ T cells, which were collected before the COVID-19 pandemic (2011-2018). The Oncomine TCR Beta short-read assay generated sequence data from the DNA of cultured CD4+ T cells. MiXCR was run by TCRdb on the PCR reads, yielding one entry per CDR3 protein. This table holds fewer than 9,500 distinct CDR3 sequences, over 40% found once. Sequencing input: CD4+ T cells from blood, cultured in vitro. These receptors were obtained from a human donor in good health.

This clonotype was counted a few times. The chain carries TRBV7-2 and TRBJ2-3, with D possibly being TRBD2 (7 bases). The CDR3 runs 15 residues. V shed 5 bases and J shed 6 bases, with 18 bases lying between them. Germline-derived CDR1 and CDR2 are SGHTA and FQGNSA. The CDR3, as DNA: TGTGCCAGCAGCGATCCTGGGGGGGCAGCGGATACGCAGTATTTT. It translates to CASSDPGGAADTQYF. Looking up the rest from reference TRBV7-2 and TRBJ2-3 gives the full variable domain: GAGVSQSPSNKVTEKGKDVELRCDPISGHTALYWYRQSLGQGLEFLIYFQGNSAPDKSGLPSDRFSAERTGGSVSTLTIQRTQQEDSAVYLCASSDPGGAADTQYFGPGTRLTVL.

The V call is TRBV20-1, the J call TRBJ2-5; 7 nucleotides agree with TRBD1. The CDR3 contains 11 residues. V lost 6 bases and J lost 4; bases outside the gene matches: 2. CDR1 DFQATT and CDR2 SNEGSKA come from the germline V gene (reference sequence). The CDR3 spells CSANRGETQYF. CDR3 DNA sequence: TGCAGTGCCAACAGGGGAGAGACCCAGTACTTC.

The chain has TRBV20-1 and TRBJ1-2; 8 bases agree with TRBD1. The junction had 7 bases not matched to a gene; V was cut back by 5 bases and J by 5 bases. The V gene's germline CDR1 is DFQATT and CDR2 SNEGSKA (reference sequence). CDR3 size: 13 residues. CDR3 protein: CSAPTGVEYGYTF. The CDR3 DNA reads as TGCAGTGCTCCGACAGGGGTAGAGTATGGCTACACCTTC.

The V gene is TRBV20-1, the J gene TRBJ1-2; perhaps TRBD1 as D (5 bases). Trimming took off 2 bases at V and 3 bases at J, with 16 bases between the two ends. Germline V gives CDR1 DFQATT, CDR2 SNEGSKA (reference sequence). The CDR3 contains 15 residues. CDR3 DNA: TGCAGTGCTAGAACCGCTCCGGGACGTTACTATGGCTACACCTTC. Residues: CSARTAPGRYYGYTF.

The gene calls are TRBV2 and TRBJ1-2; D unclear. The CDR3 runs 14 residues. Trimming removed 4 bases at V and 4 bases at J, with 13 bases between. Germline V lookup: CDR1 SNHLY, CDR2 FYNNEI. The CDR3 spells CASSGTVISYGYTF. CDR3 in DNA: TGTGCCAGCAGTGGAACAGTCATCTCCTATGGCTACACCTTC.